This T cell receptor (beta chain) was identified in a study of cytomegalovirus exposure and HLA in healthy donors. Unmatched junction bases numbered 16, after V lost 4 bases and J lost 5 bases. This CDR3 comprises 19 residues. Germline-derived CDR1 and CDR2 are SGHDN and FVKESK. Profiled with immunoSEQ multiplex PCR; TCRdb holds only in-frame clones, not every one. This sample has about 160,000 clones, with around 96% found just once. V and J are TRBV14 and TRBJ2-5; TRBD2 matches 13 bases. This clonotype was obtained from a woman younger than 35 in good health and CMV-seronegative. Sequenced sample: PBMCs. The CDR3 nucleotides are TGTGCCAGCAGCCCGAGAGGTTTCGGACTAGCGGGGGTCGGTGAGACCCAGTACTTC. This encodes CASSPRGFGLAGVGETQYF.